Listed here are 25 T cell receptor beta chains from one sample, sequenced in a study of T-cell reconstitution after alpha-beta-depleted transplantation in children. Unique molecular identifiers were used in preparing the TCRbeta library. Via MiXCR, TCRdb re-called the PCR reads, giving one row per CDR3 protein. The repertoire holds roughly 100,000 distinct CDR3 sequences, with less than 6% as singletons. The sample in question was PBMCs, mostly from graft donor cells, obtained 60 days after TCRalphabeta/CD19-depleted stem cell transplant. Receptors originate from a female patient younger than 10 who had a stem cell transplant for Fanconi anemia, so the T cells may come from the graft donor.

This clonotype occurred many times. The chain has TRBV12-3 or TRBV12-4 and TRBJ2-7; tentatively, D is TRBD2 (6 bases). The CDR3 loop spans 13 amino acids. The germline V and J ends were trimmed by 6 bases and 5 bases, with 14 bases remaining between them. As DNA, the CDR3 is TGTGCCAGCAGCTCTGCGGGGTACCACGAGCAGTACTTC. This encodes CASSSAGYHEQYF.

The gene calls are TRBV20-1 and TRBJ1-2; no clear D gene. Germline V lookup: CDR1 DFQATT, CDR2 SNEGSKA (reference sequence). The CDR3 consists of 12 residues. Trimming shortened V by 5 bases and J by 4 bases, and 11 bases separated the two germline ends. The CDR3 loop is CSAPRLIYGYTF. The CDR3 nucleotides read TGCAGTGCTCCCAGGCTCATCTATGGCTACACCTTC.

This clonotype appeared a few times. The chain couples TRBV5-1 to TRBJ2-7, with a tentative D call TRBD1 (7 bases). Between the trimmed V and J ends, which lost 3 bases and 3 bases, there was a span of 13 bases. This CDR3 has 14 residues. Germline CDR1 and CDR2: SGHRS and YFSETQ. The CDR3 region is CASSWRDSYYEQYF. The DNA for the CDR3 is TGCGCCAGCAGCTGGCGGGACAGTTACTACGAGCAGTACTTC.

This clonotype was found once. This sequence may be a read error, since a much larger clone differs from it by one base. In this CDR3 the conserved last residue, phenylalanine or tryptophan, is missing, so a read error is likely. J is TRBJ1-1 and V is TRBV20-1; the D gene is possibly TRBD1 (6 bases). The germline V gene encodes CDR1 DFQATT and CDR2 SNEGSKA (reference sequence). This CDR3 has 12 residues. Trimming removed 2 bases at V and 11 bases at J, with 15 bases between. For the CDR3, the DNA is TGCAGTGCTAGAACCGGGACAAAGAGGGCTTTCTAT. Translation: CSARTGTKRAFY.

This clonotype was observed a few times. CDR3 in DNA: TGTGCCAGCAGCTTAAGTGGGGGTTCAGACTACGAGCAGTACTTC. Protein sequence: CASSLSGGSDYEQYF. This chain links TRBV7-3 with TRBJ2-7, with D possibly called TRBD1 or TRBD2 (5 bases each). Per germline, CDR1 SGHTA and CDR2 FQGTGA. V dropped 1 base and J dropped 3 bases, with 13 bases sitting between them. This CDR3 comprises 15 residues.

This clonotype was seen more than once but under ten times. This chain joins TRBV7-2 and TRBJ2-6; 8 nucleotides agree with TRBD2. The CDR3 runs to 15 residues. V lost 4 bases to trimming and J lost 2 bases; unmatched junction nucleotides: 1. Looked up from germline, CDR1 is SGHTA and CDR2 is FQGNSA. The CDR3 sequence is CASSSGGPGANVLTF. DNA of the CDR3: TGTGCCAGCAGCTCGGGGGGGCCTGGGGCCAACGTCCTGACTTTC.

The sample holds many counts of this clonotype. The gene calls are TRBV9 and TRBJ2-2; TRBD1 might be the D (6 bases). Trimming stripped 2 bases from V and 5 bases from J, with 13 bases between. The CDR3 contains 15 residues. Germline V gives CDR1 SGDLS, CDR2 YYNGEE. The CDR3 loop reads CASSVGGRGTGELFF. The CDR3 coding sequence is TGTGCCAGCAGCGTTGGGGGCAGGGGTACCGGGGAGCTGTTTTTT.

The V gene is TRBV10-3, the J gene TRBJ1-2; D not certain. V dropped 5 bases and J dropped 4 bases, with 14 bases sitting between them. The CDR3 is 14 residues long. Looked up from germline, CDR1 is ENHRY and CDR2 is SYGVKD. The CDR3 sequence: CAISLRKGVYGYTF. The CDR3 DNA follows: TGTGCCATCAGTTTGCGAAAGGGTGTCTATGGCTACACCTTC.

Ten or more counts support this clonotype. The J gene is TRBJ2-5, the V gene TRBV7-6; 7 nucleotides align to TRBD2. Germline CDR1 is SGHVS and CDR2 is FNYEAQ. This CDR3 spans 15 amino acids. V shed 1 base, J shed 5 bases, and the junction held 7 bases outside the gene matches. CDR3 sequence (DNA): TGTGCCAGCAGCTTAGAGCGGGAACCAGGGGAGACCCAGTACTTC. It encodes CASSLEREPGETQYF.

In its sample, this clonotype was seen many times. The rearrangement uses TRBV6-2 or TRBV6-3 and TRBJ2-1; possibly TRBD1 or TRBD2 for D (5 bases each). Germline V gene sequence: CDR1 MNHEY, CDR2 SVGEGT. The CDR3 totals 18 residues. V was trimmed by 0 bases and J by 0 bases, leaving 15 bases between them. The CDR3 reads CASSYSRPGLSSYNEQFF. CDR3 DNA: TGTGCCAGCAGTTACTCAAGGCCGGGGCTGAGCTCCTACAATGAGCAGTTCTTC.

This clonotype has just a few counts. This chain uses TRBV7-8 with TRBJ2-1; D is perhaps TRBD2 (6 bases). V was clipped by 1 base and J by 9 bases, with 16 bases between them. Germline V gives CDR1 SGHVS, CDR2 FQNEAQ. CDR3 size: 15 residues. The CDR3 loop reads CASSLVLAADLEQFF. The CDR3 coding sequence is TGTGCCAGCAGCTTAGTGTTAGCGGCAGATCTTGAGCAGTTCTTC.

In this sample, this clonotype turned up many times. The chain carries TRBV5-1 and TRBJ2-5; 11 bases align to TRBD2. Germline loops: CDR1 SGHRS, CDR2 YFSETQ. Germline trimming cut 3 bases from V and 2 bases from J; bases unmatched to any gene: 9. The CDR3 has 17 residues. DNA for the CDR3: TGCGCCAGCAGCTCTGATCCGGGACTAGCGGTGCAAGAGACCCAGTACTTC. Encoded protein: CASSSDPGLAVQETQYF.

This clonotype was observed many times. The rearrangement links TRBV20-1 to TRBJ2-1; D not certain. CDR3 length: 14 residues. Germline assignment: CDR1 DFQATT and CDR2 SNEGSKA (reference sequence). Deletions cut 1 base from V and 1 base from J, with 8 bases between. The CDR3 sequence is CSARAPRSYNEQFF. In DNA, the CDR3 is TGCAGTGCTAGAGCCCCTCGTTCCTACAATGAGCAGTTCTTC.

This clonotype was counted ten times or more. The chain employs TRBV4-2 and TRBJ1-6; TRBD1 might be the D (5 bases). Germline CDR1 is LGHNA and CDR2 is YNFKEQ. V lost 4 bases to trimming and J lost 8 bases, with 21 bases between them. The CDR3 extends over 17 amino acids. The DNA of the CDR3 is TGTGCCAGCAGCCTAAATGAACGGGACCTGATGGATTCACCCCTCCACTTT. Translated: CASSLNERDLMDSPLHF.

This clonotype was picked up a small number of times. V gene TRBV20-1 combines with J gene TRBJ1-3; weak D call: TRBD1 (5 bases). The V gene's germline CDR1 is DFQATT and CDR2 SNEGSKA (reference sequence). This CDR3 contains 14 residues. Trimming took off 0 bases at V and 4 bases at J, with 10 bases between the two ends. CDR3 loop: CSARDQTVGNTIYF. In nucleotides, the CDR3 is TGCAGTGCTAGAGATCAGACAGTAGGAAACACCATATATTTT.

At least ten counts were recorded for this clonotype. The rearrangement links TRBV5-1 to TRBJ2-1; 8 bases align to TRBD1. The CDR3 spans 16 residues. Germline CDR1 SGHRS, CDR2 YFSETQ. Trimming at V came to 2 bases and at J to 2 bases, leaving 6 bases not matched to a gene. CDR3 DNA: TGCGCCAGCAGCTTCCAGACAGGGGTGACCTACAATGAGCAGTTCTTC. Protein: CASSFQTGVTYNEQFF.

This clonotype was counted between two and nine times. The chain has TRBV5-1 and TRBJ1-2, with 8 bases that match TRBD1. This CDR3 spans 13 amino acids. The V segment lost 2 bases and the J segment 8 bases; nucleotides outside the gene matches: 5. Germline V lookup: CDR1 SGHRS, CDR2 YFSETQ. CDR3 amino acids: CASSFQGAEGYTF. In nucleotides, the CDR3 is TGCGCCAGCAGCTTTCAGGGGGCGGAAGGCTACACCTTC.

This clonotype came up many times. In DNA, the CDR3 is TGTGCCTGGAGTCCTACCCGACAGGGAAATGAGCAGTTCTTC. Protein sequence: CAWSPTRQGNEQFF. V and J are TRBV30 and TRBJ2-1, with TRBD1 identical over 7 bases. This CDR3 is 14 amino acids long. Germline V gene data show CDR1 as GTSNPN and CDR2 as SVGIG (reference sequence). Trimming cost V 2 bases and J 7 bases; bases outside gene matches: 8.

This clonotype was picked up many times. The V and J genes are TRBV12-3 or TRBV12-4 and TRBJ2-3; D unclear. V lost 1 base and J 4 bases, leaving 12 bases between the germline ends. The CDR3 spans 15 residues. Here the CDR3 reads CASSLVRSGSDTQYF. The CDR3 bases are TGTGCCAGCAGTTTAGTTCGGTCGGGTTCAGATACGCAGTATTTT.

This clonotype occurred many times. The rearrangement uses TRBV29-1 and TRBJ2-1, with 7 bases lining up with TRBD1. The V gene end was trimmed by 2 bases and the J gene end by 8 bases; junction bases not matched to a gene: 9. Germline V gene sequence: CDR1 SQVTM, CDR2 ANQGSEA. The CDR3 sequence is 14 residues long. This CDR3 is CSVELPGQGDEQFF. DNA for the CDR3: TGCAGCGTTGAATTACCCGGGCAGGGGGATGAGCAGTTCTTC.

This clonotype showed up many times. The chain carries TRBV6-5 and TRBJ1-5; 8 nucleotides agree with TRBD1. The V gene end was trimmed by 6 bases and the J gene end by 5 bases; junction bases not matched to a gene: 3. This CDR3 has 13 residues. The V gene's germline CDR1 is MNHEY and CDR2 SVGAGI. The CDR3 reads CASRPTGDQPQHF. CDR3 sequence (DNA): TGTGCCAGCAGACCGACAGGGGATCAGCCCCAGCATTTT.

This clonotype has at least ten counts. This sequence joins TRBV9 and TRBJ1-6, with D possibly matching TRBD1 (5 bases). This CDR3 region has 15 residues. V was trimmed by 4 bases and J by 6 bases, leaving 14 bases between them. Germline V CDR1 and CDR2: SGDLS, YYNGEE. The CDR3 DNA reads as TGTGCCAGCAGCTCATGGGACGGATCTAATTCACCCCTCCACTTT. Translation: CASSSWDGSNSPLHF.

The V and J genes are TRBV28 and TRBJ2-7; 9 bases fit TRBD1. CDR1 is MDHEN and CDR2 is SYDVKM in the germline V gene. The CDR3 extends over 17 amino acids. V gave up 5 bases and J gave up 4 bases; unmatched junction bases: 15. CDR3 region: CASSLDSTGTGFYEQYF. The DNA of the CDR3 is TGTGCCAGCAGTCTCGACTCCACCGGGACAGGGTTTTACGAGCAGTACTTC.

This clonotype was recorded at least ten times. The chain employs TRBV7-9 and TRBJ2-7; D uncertain. Germline-derived CDR1 and CDR2 are SEHNR and FQNEAQ (reference sequence). The CDR3 length is 13 residues. V shed 0 bases and J shed 3 bases, with 6 bases lying between them. CDR3 DNA: TGTGCCAGCAGCTTAGCGGCTCTCTACGAGCAGTACTTC. The encoded protein is CASSLAALYEQYF.

This clonotype was seen at least ten times. The genes are TRBV4-2 and TRBJ2-1; maybe TRBD1 (7 bases). There are 20 residues in the CDR3. Germline CDR1 LGHNA, CDR2 YNFKEQ. Trimming left V 5 bases short and J 5 bases short, with 31 bases between. CDR3 sequence: CASSGTGVGISGLANNEQFF. The DNA for the CDR3 is TGTGCCAGCAGCGGAACAGGGGTCGGCATATCCGGCCTAGCGAACAATGAGCAGTTCTTC.